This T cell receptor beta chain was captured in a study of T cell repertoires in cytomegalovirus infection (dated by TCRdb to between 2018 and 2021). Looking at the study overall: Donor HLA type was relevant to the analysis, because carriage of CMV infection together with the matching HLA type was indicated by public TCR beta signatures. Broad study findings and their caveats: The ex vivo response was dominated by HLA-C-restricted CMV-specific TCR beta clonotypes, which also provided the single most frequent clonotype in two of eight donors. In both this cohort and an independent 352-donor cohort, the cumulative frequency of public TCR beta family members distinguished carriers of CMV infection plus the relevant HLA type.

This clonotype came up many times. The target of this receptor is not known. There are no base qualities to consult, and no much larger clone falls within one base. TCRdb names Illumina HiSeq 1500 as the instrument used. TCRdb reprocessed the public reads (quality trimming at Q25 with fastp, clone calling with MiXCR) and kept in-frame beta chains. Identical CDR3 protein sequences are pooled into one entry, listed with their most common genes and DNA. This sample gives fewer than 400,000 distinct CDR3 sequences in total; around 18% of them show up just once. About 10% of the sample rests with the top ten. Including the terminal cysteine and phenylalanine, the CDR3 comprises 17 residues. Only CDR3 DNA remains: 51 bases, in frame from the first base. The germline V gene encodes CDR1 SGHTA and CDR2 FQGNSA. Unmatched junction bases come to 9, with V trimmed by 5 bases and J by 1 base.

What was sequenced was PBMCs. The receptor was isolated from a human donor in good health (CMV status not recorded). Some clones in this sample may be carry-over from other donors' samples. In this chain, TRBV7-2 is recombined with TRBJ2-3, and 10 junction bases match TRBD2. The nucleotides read TGTGCCAGCAGCCATCCGGGGGGGACTAGCGGCACAGATACGCAGTATTTT. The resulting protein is CASSHPGGTSGTDTQYF.